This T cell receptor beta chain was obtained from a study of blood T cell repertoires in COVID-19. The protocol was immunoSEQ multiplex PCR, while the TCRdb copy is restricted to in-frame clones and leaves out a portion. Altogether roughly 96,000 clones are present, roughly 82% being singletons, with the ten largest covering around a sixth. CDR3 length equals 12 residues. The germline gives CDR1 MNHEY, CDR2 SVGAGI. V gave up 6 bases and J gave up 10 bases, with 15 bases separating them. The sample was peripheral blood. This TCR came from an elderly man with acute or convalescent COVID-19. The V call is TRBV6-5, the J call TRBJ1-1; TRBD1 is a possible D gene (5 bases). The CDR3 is CASSDGGSRAFF. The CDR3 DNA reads TGTGCCAGCAGCGACGGGGGGAGTCGAGCTTTCTTT.